This paragraph covers one T cell receptor (beta chain) sequence. From germline, CDR1 is MDHEN and CDR2 SYDVKM. Trimming stripped 3 bases from V and 2 bases from J, with 13 bases between. The CDR3 runs to 15 residues. Original handling: Reference gene primer amplification gave nucleated cell count estimates. The assay was immunoSEQ multiplex PCR, and TCRdb's table has in-frame clones only and misses some. D and trimming were read from the DNA, whereas the V and J calls and clone size are those reported in that table. This sample carries around 150,000 clones, about 86% of them seen once, and the ten largest clones take 8% to 10%. This specimen comes from a study of blood T cell repertoires in COVID-19. For the study at large: Samples came from the United States, Italy and Spain, spanning acute and convalescent COVID-19. The analysed material was cDNA or gDNA that came from T cells, B-cell-depleted T cells, or PBMCs.

The clonotype originates from a man aged 60 to 69 with acute or convalescent COVID-19. The gene calls are TRBV28 and TRBJ1-1; no clear D. The sample comprised peripheral blood. CDR3: CASSLEVGINTEAFF. In DNA form, the CDR3 reads TGTGCCAGCAGTTTGGAGGTGGGGATTAACACTGAAGCTTTCTTT.